This T cell receptor (beta chain) was retrieved from a study of T cells in tumors and immune-related adverse events. The CDR3 consists of 12 residues. Trimming took 5 bases from V and 13 from J, leaving 17 bases between them. CDR1 is SEHNR and CDR2 is FQNEAQ in the germline V gene (reference sequence). Repertoires were generated with immunoSEQ multiplex PCR, while TCRdb's copy carries only in-frame clones and drops some. The sample has around 10,000 clones, 92% seen once; the top ten hold around 1.4%. The sequence was collected from a female donor with metastatic renal cell carcinoma. The specimen comprised lymph node tissue, sampled from a patient treated with anti-PD-1 therapy. The rearrangement uses TRBV7-9 and TRBJ1-2; no definite D call. The CDR3 here is CASSLPQGGITF. The CDR3 DNA sequence: TGTGCCAGCAGCCTACCTCAAGGTGGAATCACCTTC.